The 32 T cell receptor beta chains below were found in one sample sequenced in a study of shared clonotypes between healthy human individuals. Data came from immunoSEQ multiplex PCR; TCRdb stores just in-frame clones and leaves some out. In the table there are a few million clones, more than 90% of which are singletons. The sample consisted of naive CD4+ T cells sorted from blood. Subset described: CD45RA+ positively selected. The receptors originated from a man between 18 and 35 years old in good health.

The rearrangement joins TRBV6-5 to TRBJ2-5, with a weak D call TRBD1 (5 bases). Germline CDR1 and CDR2: MNHEY and SVGAGI. Trimming pared 2 bases from V and 2 bases from J, leaving 12 bases between. This CDR3 comprises 15 residues. CDR3 loop: CASSYQGVRQETQYF. Here the CDR3 DNA reads TGTGCCAGCAGTTACCAGGGTGTAAGGCAAGAGACCCAGTACTTC.

The rearrangement links TRBV28 to TRBJ2-3; possible D gene TRBD1, 6 bases. Trimming stripped 2 bases from V and 3 bases from J, with 12 bases between. Germline loops: CDR1 MDHEN, CDR2 SYDVKM. The length of the CDR3 is 15 residues. For the CDR3, the DNA is TGTGCCAGCAGTTTAATAAGGCAGGGGACAGATACGCAGTATTTT. It is translated as CASSLIRQGTDTQYF.

As regards this clone: The same CDR3 also results from other DNA sequences found in this sample. The rearrangement joins TRBV28 to TRBJ1-2, with 8 bases matching TRBD1. The V and J ends lost 6 bases and 4 bases, in that order; junction bases with no gene match: 7. The germline CDR1 and CDR2 sequences are MDHEN and SYDVKM. CDR3 size: 14 residues. CDR3: CASSPGQGPYGYTF. The CDR3 DNA follows: TGTGCCAGCAGCCCCGGACAGGGCCCCTATGGCTACACCTTC.

This rearrangement joins TRBV6-5 to TRBJ1-1; no clear D. The CDR3 loop spans 15 amino acids. Trimming left V 7 bases short and J 0 bases short, with 15 bases between. Germline V gene lookup returns CDR1 MNHEY and CDR2 SVGAGI. CDR3 in amino acids: CASTSIPRLNTEAFF. DNA for the CDR3: TGTGCCAGCACCTCAATCCCTCGTTTGAACACTGAAGCTTTCTTT.

The CDR3 coding sequence is TGTGCCAGCAGTTTATTTTGGGGGACAGCGAACACCGGGGAGCTGTTTTTT. It is translated as CASSLFWGTANTGELFF. The V call is TRBV27, the J call TRBJ2-2; 7 bases line up with TRBD1. CDR1 is MNHEY, CDR2 SMNVEV, per germline (reference sequence). This CDR3 is built from 17 residues. V gave up 1 base and J gave up 0 bases; unmatched junction bases: 5.

This rearrangement joins TRBV6-1 to TRBJ2-7; no reliable D call. Between the trimmed V and J ends, which lost 8 bases and 4 bases, there was a span of 21 bases. CDR3 size: 15 residues. CDR1 is MNHNS, CDR2 SASEGT, per germline. CDR3 bases: TGTGCCAGCGTAGATCCCGGTACCGGTCCATACGAGCAGTACTTC. Amino acids: CASVDPGTGPYEQYF.

The chain employs TRBV5-6 and TRBJ2-1, with 7 bases aligning to TRBD2. Per the germline V gene, CDR1 is SGHDT and CDR2 is YYEEEE. This CDR3 contains 15 residues. Trimming at V came to 5 bases and at J to 7 bases, leaving 12 bases not matched to a gene. The CDR3 DNA is TGTGCCAGCAGTCGGGACTACCCTCGTGAGAATGAGCAGTTCTTC. Translated: CASSRDYPRENEQFF.

This chain uses TRBV5-1 with TRBJ1-1; D is ambiguous. Per the germline V gene, CDR1 is SGHRS and CDR2 is YFSETQ. The CDR3 has 15 amino acids. The ends were cut back, 3 bases at V and 0 bases at J, with 12 bases in the middle. The CDR3 here is CASSSGSTVNTEAFF. DNA of the CDR3: TGCGCCAGCAGCTCCGGATCCACAGTGAACACTGAAGCTTTCTTT.

This chain links TRBV27 with TRBJ2-3; unclear D gene. The V end was cut by 5 bases, the J end by 2 bases, with 8 bases between. Per germline, CDR1 MNHEY and CDR2 SMNVEV (reference sequence). CDR3 length: 13 residues. CDR3 in amino acids: CASSPRATDTQYF. Written as DNA, the CDR3 is TGTGCCAGCAGTCCCCGCGCCACAGATACGCAGTATTTT.

J is TRBJ2-7 and V is TRBV7-2, with 11 bases identical to TRBD2. V shed 5 bases, J shed 8 bases, and the junction held 5 bases outside the gene matches. The germline V gene has CDR1 SGHTA and CDR2 FQGNSA. The CDR3 runs 13 residues. CDR3 DNA: TGTGCCAGCAGCCGAGGGACTAGCGGAAAGCAGTACTTC. Translated: CASSRGTSGKQYF.

This sequence joins TRBV2 and TRBJ2-7; 7 bases match TRBD1. The CDR3 has 16 residues. V lost 3 bases and J lost 4; bases outside the gene matches: 12. CDR1 and CDR2 (germline): SNHLY, FYNNEI. CDR3 region: CASSDGHGRGSYEQYF. The CDR3 DNA sequence: TGTGCCAGCAGTGACGGTCATGGCAGGGGGAGTTACGAGCAGTACTTC.

J is TRBJ2-5 and V is TRBV5-6, with 13 bases that match TRBD2. Germline V lookup: CDR1 SGHDT, CDR2 YYEEEE. V was pared by 4 bases and J by 4 bases, with 13 bases of the junction left unmatched. The CDR3 runs to 18 residues. The CDR3 is CASSGGLAGHPWAETQYF. The CDR3 DNA sequence: TGTGCCAGCAGCGGGGGACTAGCGGGACATCCCTGGGCAGAGACCCAGTACTTC.

A single count supports this clone. V gene TRBV7-2 combines with J gene TRBJ2-7; D is ambiguous. The CDR3 runs to 12 residues. From germline, CDR1 is SGHTA and CDR2 FQGNSA. The V and J ends lost 5 bases and 5 bases respectively, with 10 bases between them. The CDR3 reads CASSPPSDEQYF. The CDR3 nucleotides are TGTGCCAGCAGCCCGCCTTCGGACGAGCAGTACTTC. Full variable domain (remainder filled in from reference TRBV7-2 and TRBJ2-7): GAGVSQSPSNKVTEKGKDVELRCDPISGHTALYWYRQSLGQGLEFLIYFQGNSAPDKSGLPSDRFSAERTGGSVSTLTIQRTQQEDSAVYLCASSPPSDEQYFGPGTRLTVT.

The chain couples TRBV7-3 to TRBJ2-3; the match to TRBD2 covers 10 bases. CDR1 is SGHTA, CDR2 FQGTGA, per germline. This CDR3 contains 24 residues. The trim removed 5 bases at V and 0 bases at J, leaving 29 bases unmatched. The CDR3 DNA sequence: TGTGCCAGCAGCCTAAAGGGACACGAGGCAGGACGAGTAGCGGGAGGTACTAGCACAGATACGCAGTATTTT. Its protein product is CASSLKGHEAGRVAGGTSTDTQYF.

V gene TRBV5-1 combines with J gene TRBJ2-7, with TRBD1 as a possible D gene (5 bases). The CDR3 runs 16 residues. Germline CDR1 SGHRS, CDR2 YFSETQ. The V gene lost 1 base and the J gene lost 3 bases, with 17 bases spanning the gap. CDR3 amino acids: CASSLQGSQSHYEQYF. The CDR3 nucleotides read TGCGCCAGCAGCTTGCAGGGATCCCAAAGCCACTACGAGCAGTACTTC.

As to this clone: The sample carries other DNA sequences with the same CDR3. The V and J genes are TRBV10-3 and TRBJ1-2; D remains ambiguous. V was trimmed by 2 bases and J by 0 bases, leaving 4 bases between them. Germline CDR1 and CDR2: ENHRY and SYGVKD. The CDR3 sequence is 13 residues long. CDR3 sequence reads: CAISEGANYGYTF. The CDR3 DNA sequence: TGTGCCATCAGTGAGGGAGCTAACTATGGCTACACCTTC.

This chain links TRBV27 with TRBJ2-7, with D possibly matching TRBD2 (5 bases). Trimming removed 5 bases from V and 2 bases from J, with 10 bases in between. The CDR3 consists of 13 residues. Per germline, CDR1 MNHEY and CDR2 SMNVEV (reference sequence). The DNA of the CDR3 is TGTGCCAGCAGTCCTCTAGCCACCTACGAGCAGTACTTC. Encoded protein: CASSPLATYEQYF.

CDR3 loop: CASSIVSKDWYNEQFF. CDR3 bases: TGTGCCAGTAGTATAGTATCGAAGGACTGGTACAATGAGCAGTTCTTC. The chain is built from TRBV19 and TRBJ2-1, with D possibly being TRBD2 (5 bases). In germline, CDR1 is LNHDA, CDR2 SQIVND (reference sequence). This CDR3 is built from 16 residues. Trimming removed 1 base at V and 4 bases at J, with 14 bases between.

The rearrangement links TRBV7-9 to TRBJ1-4; D is perhaps TRBD1 (5 bases). Trimming took off 4 bases at V and 3 bases at J, with 12 bases between the two ends. The V gene's germline CDR1 is SEHNR and CDR2 FQNEAQ (reference sequence). CDR3 length equals 15 residues. In DNA, the CDR3 is TGTGCCAGCAGCTGGGGCAGGGCCTCTAATGAAAAACTGTTTTTT. Translation: CASSWGRASNEKLFF.

On this clone: This sample also contains other DNA sequences that code for the same CDR3. This chain links TRBV28 with TRBJ1-1; D remains ambiguous. The CDR3 has 13 amino acids. V lost 2 bases and J 1 base, leaving 5 bases between the germline ends. Germline CDR1 is MDHEN and CDR2 is SYDVKM. The CDR3: CASSLRKNTEAFF. The CDR3 DNA reads as TGTGCCAGCAGTTTAAGGAAGAACACTGAAGCTTTCTTT. Full variable domain (remainder filled in from reference TRBV28 and TRBJ1-1): DVKVTQSSRYLVKRTGEKVFLECVQDMDHENMFWYRQDPGLGLRLIYFSYDVKMKEKGDIPEGYSVSREKKERFSLILESASTNQTSMYLCASSLRKNTEAFFGQGTRLTVV.

This chain connects TRBV4-2 to TRBJ1-1, with TRBD1 matching over 9 bases. The CDR3 extends over 16 amino acids. CDR1 LGHNA and CDR2 YNFKEQ come from the germline V gene. The J segment lost 8 bases and the V segment lost 4 bases, leaving 14 bases of the junction unmatched. CDR3 in amino acids: CASSPSPDRGDIEAFF. CDR3 bases: TGTGCCAGCAGCCCATCACCCGACAGGGGGGATATAGAAGCTTTCTTT.

V usage is TRBV28 and J usage is TRBJ1-6; the D gene is possibly TRBD1 (6 bases). The CDR3 consists of 14 residues. The germline V and J ends were trimmed by 7 bases and 3 bases, with 10 bases remaining between them. The germline V gene encodes CDR1 MDHEN and CDR2 SYDVKM. CDR3 sequence (DNA): TGTGCCAGCATGGACAGCAGCTATAATTCACCCCTCCACTTT. This sequence encodes CASMDSSYNSPLHF.

This clone was counted between two and nine times. The chain links TRBV5-4 to TRBJ1-1; 10 bases agree with TRBD1. With V trimmed by 3 bases and J by 4 bases, 6 bases remained unmatched. Germline CDR1 and CDR2: SGHNT and YYREEE (reference sequence). This CDR3 has 15 amino acids. The CDR3 DNA sequence: TGTGCCAGCAGCTCGTCCGGGACAGGGGTCACTGAAGCTTTCTTT. It specifies CASSSSGTGVTEAFF.

In its sample, this clone was seen a few times. This chain links TRBV7-9 with TRBJ2-7, with 7 bases lining up with TRBD1. V lost 3 bases and J lost 3; bases outside the gene matches: 5. The CDR3 runs 14 residues. Per germline, CDR1 SEHNR and CDR2 FQNEAQ (reference sequence). This CDR3 is CASSFGQANYEQYF. CDR3 DNA: TGTGCCAGCAGCTTTGGACAGGCCAACTACGAGCAGTACTTC. The entire variable domain, with the rest obtained from reference TRBV7-9 and TRBJ2-7, is as follows: DTGVSQNPRHKITKRGQNVTFRCDPISEHNRLYWYRQTLGQGPEFLTYFQNEAQLEKSRLLSDRFSAERPKGSFSTLEIQRTEQGDSAMYLCASSFGQANYEQYFGPGTRLTVT.

The count of this clone is one. This chain joins TRBV12-5 and TRBJ1-1; D not certain. The CDR3 is 15 amino acids. Germline CDR1 reads LGHNT; CDR2 reads FRNRAP. Trimming removed 7 bases from V and 3 bases from J, with 18 bases in between. The CDR3 sequence is CASERTHRGHTEAFF. The CDR3 DNA reads as TGTGCTAGTGAAAGGACCCATAGAGGCCACACTGAAGCTTTCTTT.

This chain joins TRBV30 and TRBJ1-4; weak D call: TRBD1 (6 bases). V lost 1 base and J 7 bases, leaving 16 bases between the germline ends. CDR3 length: 15 amino acids. The V gene's germline CDR1 is GTSNPN and CDR2 SVGIG (reference sequence). The CDR3, as DNA: TGTGCCTGGAGTGCCTGGACAGCGGCCGTTGAAAAACTGTTTTTT. It codes for CAWSAWTAAVEKLFF. Full variable domain (missing parts from reference TRBV30 and TRBJ1-4): SQTIHQWPATLVQPVGSPLSLECTVEGTSNPNLYWYRQAAGRGLQLLFYSVGIGQISSEVPQNLSASRPQDRQFILSSKKLLLSDSGFYLCAWSAWTAAVEKLFFGSGTQLSVL.

The chain combines TRBV18 with TRBJ1-2, with 11 bases lining up with TRBD1. The CDR3 runs 17 residues. V shed 6 bases, J shed 0 bases, and the junction held 9 bases outside the gene matches. Germline V gene lookup returns CDR1 KGHSH and CDR2 LQKENI. This CDR3 reads CASSRGLGQGANYGYTF. DNA for the CDR3: TGTGCCAGCTCCCGCGGGCTGGGACAGGGGGCTAACTATGGCTACACCTTC.

The J gene is TRBJ1-2, the V gene TRBV18; no clear D. Looked up from germline, CDR1 is KGHSH and CDR2 is LQKENI. This CDR3 spans 13 amino acids. With 3 bases removed from V and 4 bases from J, the gap between germline ends came to 9 bases. The CDR3 DNA follows: TGTGCCAGCTCACCCCGGGCCTCCTATGGCTACACCTTC. This sequence encodes CASSPRASYGYTF.

This chain joins TRBV21-1 and TRBJ2-1; the table calls TRBD1, which could not be checked here. TRBV21-1 is a recognized pseudogene. The CDR3 runs 15 residues. Written as DNA, the CDR3 is TGTGCCAGCAGCAAATGCAGGGAAAGAGACAATGAGCAGTTCTTC. The encoded protein is CASSKCRERDNEQFF.

The rearrangement joins TRBV25-1 to TRBJ2-2; a possible D gene is TRBD1 (5 bases). Germline assignment: CDR1 MGHDK and CDR2 SYGVNS. The CDR3 runs 14 residues. The V gene lost 5 bases and the J gene lost 3 bases, with 10 bases spanning the gap. The CDR3 DNA is TGTGCCAGCAGTCTTTCCAGGGACACCGGGGAGCTGTTTTTT. It yields the protein CASSLSRDTGELFF.

J is TRBJ1-1 and V is TRBV18; possibly TRBD1 for D (6 bases). Germline-derived CDR1 and CDR2 are KGHSH and LQKENI. The CDR3 is made up of 15 amino acids. Trimming removed 3 bases from V and 0 bases from J, with 11 bases in between. CDR3 coding DNA: TGTGCCAGCTCACCCAATAGGGGGATGAACACTGAAGCTTTCTTT. Translating gives CASSPNRGMNTEAFF.

The rearrangement joins TRBV7-9 to TRBJ2-3; D not resolved. CDR3 size: 13 residues. CDR1 SEHNR and CDR2 FQNEAQ come from the germline V gene (reference sequence). The V and J ends lost 3 bases and 2 bases respectively, with 6 bases between them. CDR3 protein: CASSFAATDTQYF. The CDR3 region has the DNA TGTGCCAGCAGCTTCGCGGCCACAGATACGCAGTATTTT.